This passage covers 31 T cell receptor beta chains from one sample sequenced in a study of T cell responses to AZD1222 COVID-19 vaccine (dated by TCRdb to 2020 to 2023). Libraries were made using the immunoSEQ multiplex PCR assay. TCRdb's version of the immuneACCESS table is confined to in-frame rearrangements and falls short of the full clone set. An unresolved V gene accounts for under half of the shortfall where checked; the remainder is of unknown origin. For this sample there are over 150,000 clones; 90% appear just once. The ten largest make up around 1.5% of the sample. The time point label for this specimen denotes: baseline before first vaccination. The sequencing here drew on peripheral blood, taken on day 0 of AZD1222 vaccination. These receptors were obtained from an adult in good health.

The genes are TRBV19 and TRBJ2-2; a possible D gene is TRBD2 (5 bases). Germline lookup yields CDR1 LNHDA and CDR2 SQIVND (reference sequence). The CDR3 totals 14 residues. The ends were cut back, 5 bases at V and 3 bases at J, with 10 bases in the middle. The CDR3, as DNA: TGTGCCAGTAGTGAGGGAAGGTACACCGGGGAGCTGTTTTTT. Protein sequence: CASSEGRYTGELFF.

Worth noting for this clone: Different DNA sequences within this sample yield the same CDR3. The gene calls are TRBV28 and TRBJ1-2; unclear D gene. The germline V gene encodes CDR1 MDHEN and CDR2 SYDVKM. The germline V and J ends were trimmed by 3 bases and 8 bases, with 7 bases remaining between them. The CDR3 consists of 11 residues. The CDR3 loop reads CASSFGGGYTF. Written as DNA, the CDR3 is TGTGCCAGCAGTTTTGGTGGCGGCTACACCTTC.

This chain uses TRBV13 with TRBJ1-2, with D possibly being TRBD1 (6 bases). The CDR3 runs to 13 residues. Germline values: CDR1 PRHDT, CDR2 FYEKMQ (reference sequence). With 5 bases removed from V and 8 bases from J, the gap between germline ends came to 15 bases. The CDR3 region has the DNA TGTGCCAGCAGCCGTGGGGGGCGGAAGGGCTACACCTTC. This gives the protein CASSRGGRKGYTF.

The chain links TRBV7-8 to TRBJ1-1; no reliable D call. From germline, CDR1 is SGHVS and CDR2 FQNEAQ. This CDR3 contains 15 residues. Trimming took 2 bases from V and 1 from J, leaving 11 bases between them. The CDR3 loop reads CASSLKLAENTEAFF. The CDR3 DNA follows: TGTGCCAGCAGCTTAAAACTTGCAGAGAACACTGAAGCTTTCTTT. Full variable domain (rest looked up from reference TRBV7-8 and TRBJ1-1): GAGVSQSPRYKVAKRGQDVALRCDPISGHVSLFWYQQALGQGPEFLTYFQNEAQLDKSGLPSDRFFAERPEGSVSTLKIQRTQQEDSAVYLCASSLKLAENTEAFFGQGTRLTVV.

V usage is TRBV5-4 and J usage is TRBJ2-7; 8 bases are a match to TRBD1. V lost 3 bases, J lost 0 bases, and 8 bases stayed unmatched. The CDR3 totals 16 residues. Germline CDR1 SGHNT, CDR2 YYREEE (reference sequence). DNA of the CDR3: TGTGCCAGCAGCTCCCGGACAGGGCCCCTCTCCTACGAGCAGTACTTC. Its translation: CASSSRTGPLSYEQYF.

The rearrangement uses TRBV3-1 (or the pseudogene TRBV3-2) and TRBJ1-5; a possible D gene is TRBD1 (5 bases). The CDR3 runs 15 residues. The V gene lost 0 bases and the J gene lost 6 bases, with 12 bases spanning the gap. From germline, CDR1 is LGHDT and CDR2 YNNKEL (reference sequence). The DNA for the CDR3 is TGTGCCAGCAGCCAAGATCCGGGGGGTAGTCAGCCCCAGCATTTT. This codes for CASSQDPGGSQPQHF.

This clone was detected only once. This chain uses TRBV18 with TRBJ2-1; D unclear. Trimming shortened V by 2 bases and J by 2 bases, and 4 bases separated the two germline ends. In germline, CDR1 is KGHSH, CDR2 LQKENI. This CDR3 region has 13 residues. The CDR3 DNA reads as TGTGCCAGCTCACCAGGGGCCTACAATGAGCAGTTCTTC. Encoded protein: CASSPGAYNEQFF. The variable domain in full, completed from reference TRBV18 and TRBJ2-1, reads NAGVMQNPRHLVRRRGQEARLRCSPMKGHSHVYWYRQLPEEGLKFMVYLQKENIIDESGMPKERFSAEFPKEGPSILRIQQVVRGDSAAYFCASSPGAYNEQFFGPGTRLTVL.

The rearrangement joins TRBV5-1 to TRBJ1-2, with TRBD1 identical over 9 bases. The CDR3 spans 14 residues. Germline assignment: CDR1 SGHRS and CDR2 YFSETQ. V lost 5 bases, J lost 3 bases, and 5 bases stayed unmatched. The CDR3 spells CASRRTGVDYGYTF. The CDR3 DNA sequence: TGCGCCAGCAGGAGGACAGGGGTAGACTATGGCTACACCTTC. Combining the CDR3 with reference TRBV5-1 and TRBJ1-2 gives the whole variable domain KAGVTQTPRYLIKTRGQQVTLSCSPISGHRSVSWYQQTPGQGLQFLFEYFSETQRNKGNFPGRFSGRQFSNSRSEMNVSTLELGDSALYLCASRRTGVDYGYTFGSGTRLTVV.

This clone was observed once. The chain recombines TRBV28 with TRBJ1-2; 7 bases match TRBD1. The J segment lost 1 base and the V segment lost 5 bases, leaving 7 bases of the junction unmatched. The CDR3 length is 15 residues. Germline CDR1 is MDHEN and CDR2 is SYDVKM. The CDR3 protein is CASSPRTGHNYGYTF. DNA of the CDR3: TGTGCCAGCAGTCCCCGGACAGGACATAACTATGGCTACACCTTC.

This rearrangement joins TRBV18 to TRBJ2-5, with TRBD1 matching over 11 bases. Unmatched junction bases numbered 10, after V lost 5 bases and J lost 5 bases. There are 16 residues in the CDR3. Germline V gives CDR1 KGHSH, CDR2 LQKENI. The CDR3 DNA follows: TGTGCCAGCTCATCTCTTGGACAGGGGGCCGGGGAGACCCAGTACTTC. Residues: CASSSLGQGAGETQYF.

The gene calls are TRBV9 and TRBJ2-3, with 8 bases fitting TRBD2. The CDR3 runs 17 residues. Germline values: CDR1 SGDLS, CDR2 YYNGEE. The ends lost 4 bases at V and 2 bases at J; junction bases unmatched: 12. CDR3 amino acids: CASSSYSGGPLTDTQYF. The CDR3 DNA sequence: TGTGCCAGCAGCTCCTACAGCGGGGGACCCCTCACAGATACGCAGTATTTT.

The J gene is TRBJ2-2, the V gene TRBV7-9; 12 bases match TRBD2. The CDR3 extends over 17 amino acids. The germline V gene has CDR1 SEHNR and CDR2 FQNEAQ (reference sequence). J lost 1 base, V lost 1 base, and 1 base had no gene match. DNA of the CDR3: TGTGCCAGCAGCTTAGGGGGACTAGCGGGGAACACCGGGGAGCTGTTTTTT. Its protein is CASSLGGLAGNTGELFF.

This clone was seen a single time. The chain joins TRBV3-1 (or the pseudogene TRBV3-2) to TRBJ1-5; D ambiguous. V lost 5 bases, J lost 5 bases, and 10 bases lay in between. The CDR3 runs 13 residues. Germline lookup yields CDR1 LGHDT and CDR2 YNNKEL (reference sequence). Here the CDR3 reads CASSSGTDQPQHF. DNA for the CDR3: TGTGCCAGCAGCTCGGGAACAGATCAGCCCCAGCATTTT.

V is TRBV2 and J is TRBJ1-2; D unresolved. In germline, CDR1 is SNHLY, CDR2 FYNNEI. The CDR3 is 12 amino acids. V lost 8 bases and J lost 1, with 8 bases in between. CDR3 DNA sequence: TGTGCCAGCGGGAAGGATAACTATGGCTACACCTTC. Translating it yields CASGKDNYGYTF.

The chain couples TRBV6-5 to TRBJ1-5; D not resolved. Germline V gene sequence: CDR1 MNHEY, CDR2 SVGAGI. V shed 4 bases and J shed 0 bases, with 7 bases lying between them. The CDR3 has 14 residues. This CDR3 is CASSSVGSNQPQHF. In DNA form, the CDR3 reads TGTGCCAGCAGTTCTGTAGGTAGCAATCAGCCCCAGCATTTT.

The CDR3 loop is CASGDRGPGNTIYF. In DNA form, the CDR3 reads TGTGCCAGCGGGGACAGGGGGCCTGGAAACACCATATATTTT. J is TRBJ1-3 and V is TRBV6-5; 12 positions match TRBD1. This CDR3 is built from 14 residues. V was pared by 8 bases and J by 2 bases, with 1 base of the junction left unmatched. Germline CDR1 and CDR2: MNHEY and SVGAGI.

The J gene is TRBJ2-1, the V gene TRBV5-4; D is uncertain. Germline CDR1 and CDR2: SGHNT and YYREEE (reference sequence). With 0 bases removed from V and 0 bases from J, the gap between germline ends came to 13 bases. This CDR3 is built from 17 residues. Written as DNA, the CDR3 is TGTGCCAGCAGCTTGGATACCCCAGTAAGCTCCTACAATGAGCAGTTCTTC. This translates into CASSLDTPVSSYNEQFF.

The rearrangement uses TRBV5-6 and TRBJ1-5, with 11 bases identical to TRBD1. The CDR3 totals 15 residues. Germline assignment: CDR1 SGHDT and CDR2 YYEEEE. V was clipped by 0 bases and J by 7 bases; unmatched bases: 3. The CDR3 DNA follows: TGTGCCAGCAGCTTGGGGACAGGGGGCGACCAGCCCCAGCATTTT. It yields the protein CASSLGTGGDQPQHF.

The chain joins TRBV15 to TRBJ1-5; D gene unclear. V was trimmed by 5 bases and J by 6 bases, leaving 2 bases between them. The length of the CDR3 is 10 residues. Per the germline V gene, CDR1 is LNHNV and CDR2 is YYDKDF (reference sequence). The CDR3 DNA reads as TGTGCCACCAGCTCTCAGCCCCAGCATTTT. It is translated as CATSSQPQHF.

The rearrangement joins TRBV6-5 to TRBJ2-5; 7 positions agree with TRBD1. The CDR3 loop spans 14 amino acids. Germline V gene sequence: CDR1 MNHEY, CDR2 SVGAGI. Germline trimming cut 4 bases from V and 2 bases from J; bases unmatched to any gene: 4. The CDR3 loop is CASSSGTAQETQYF. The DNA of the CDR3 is TGTGCCAGCAGTTCCGGGACAGCTCAAGAGACCCAGTACTTC.

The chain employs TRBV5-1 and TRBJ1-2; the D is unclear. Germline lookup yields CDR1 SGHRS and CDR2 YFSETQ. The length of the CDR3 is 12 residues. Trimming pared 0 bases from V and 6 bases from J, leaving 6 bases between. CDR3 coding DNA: TGCGCCAGCAGCTTGGACCGAGATGGCTACACCTTC. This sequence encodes CASSLDRDGYTF.

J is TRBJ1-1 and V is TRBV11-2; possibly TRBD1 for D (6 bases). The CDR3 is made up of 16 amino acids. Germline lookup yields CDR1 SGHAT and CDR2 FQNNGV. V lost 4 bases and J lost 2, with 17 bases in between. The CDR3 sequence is CASSSPFSTGNTEAFF. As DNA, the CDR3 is TGTGCCAGCAGCTCCCCCTTTTCGACAGGAAACACTGAAGCTTTCTTT.

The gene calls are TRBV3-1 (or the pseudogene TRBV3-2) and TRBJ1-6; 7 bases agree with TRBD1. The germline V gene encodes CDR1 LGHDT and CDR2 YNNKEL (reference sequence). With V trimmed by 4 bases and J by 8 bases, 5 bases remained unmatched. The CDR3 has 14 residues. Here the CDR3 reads CASSRLTGDSPLHF. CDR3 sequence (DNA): TGTGCCAGCAGCCGTCTTACAGGGGATTCACCCCTCCACTTT.

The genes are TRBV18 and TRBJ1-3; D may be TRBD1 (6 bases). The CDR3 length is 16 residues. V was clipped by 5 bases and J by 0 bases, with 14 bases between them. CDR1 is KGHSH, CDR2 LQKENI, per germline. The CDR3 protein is CASSLSLTGSGNTIYF. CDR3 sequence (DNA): TGTGCCAGCTCATTGAGCCTGACAGGCTCTGGAAACACCATATATTTT.

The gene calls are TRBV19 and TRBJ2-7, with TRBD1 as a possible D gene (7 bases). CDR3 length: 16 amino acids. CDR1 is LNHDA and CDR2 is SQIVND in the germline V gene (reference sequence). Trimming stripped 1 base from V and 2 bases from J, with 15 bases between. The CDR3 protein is CASSIGPGGLPYEQYF. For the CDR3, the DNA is TGTGCCAGTAGTATAGGCCCAGGGGGACTCCCCTACGAGCAGTACTTC. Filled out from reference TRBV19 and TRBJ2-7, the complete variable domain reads DGGITQSPKYLFRKEGQNVTLSCEQNLNHDAMYWYRQDPGQGLRLIYYSQIVNDFQKGDIAEGYSVSREKKESFPLTVTSAQKNPTAFYLCASSIGPGGLPYEQYFGPGTRLTVT.

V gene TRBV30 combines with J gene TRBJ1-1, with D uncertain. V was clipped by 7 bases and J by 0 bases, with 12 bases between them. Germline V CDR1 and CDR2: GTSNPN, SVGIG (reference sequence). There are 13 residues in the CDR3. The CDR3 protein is CASRETLNTEAFF. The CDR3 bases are TGTGCCTCAAGGGAGACCCTGAACACTGAAGCTTTCTTT.

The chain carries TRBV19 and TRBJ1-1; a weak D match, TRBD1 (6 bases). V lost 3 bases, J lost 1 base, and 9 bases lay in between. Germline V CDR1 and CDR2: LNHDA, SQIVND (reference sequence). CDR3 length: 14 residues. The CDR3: CASSMGTPNTEAFF. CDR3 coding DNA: TGTGCCAGTAGTATGGGGACACCGAACACTGAAGCTTTCTTT.

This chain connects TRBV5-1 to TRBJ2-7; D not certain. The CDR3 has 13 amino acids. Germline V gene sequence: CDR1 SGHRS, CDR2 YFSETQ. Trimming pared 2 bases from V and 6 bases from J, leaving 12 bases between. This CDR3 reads CASSFSGPAEQYF. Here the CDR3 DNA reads TGCGCCAGCAGCTTTTCCGGACCCGCCGAGCAGTACTTC.

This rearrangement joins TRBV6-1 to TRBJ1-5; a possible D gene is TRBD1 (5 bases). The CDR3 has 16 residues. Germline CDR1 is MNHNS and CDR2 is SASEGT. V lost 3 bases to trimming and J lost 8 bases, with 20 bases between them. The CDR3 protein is CASSDGGYGWGEPQHF. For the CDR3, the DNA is TGTGCCAGCAGTGATGGAGGGTACGGGTGGGGGGAGCCCCAGCATTTT.

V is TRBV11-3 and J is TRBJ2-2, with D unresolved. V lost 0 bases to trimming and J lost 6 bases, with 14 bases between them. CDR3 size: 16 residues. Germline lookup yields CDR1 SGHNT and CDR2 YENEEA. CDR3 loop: CASSLESTPQPGELFF. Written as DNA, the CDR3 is TGTGCCAGCAGCTTAGAGTCAACCCCCCAGCCCGGGGAGCTGTTTTTT. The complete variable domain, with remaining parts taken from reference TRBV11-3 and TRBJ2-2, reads EAGVVQSPRYKIIEKKQPVAFWCNPISGHNTLYWYLQNLGQGPELLIRYENEEAVDDSQLPKDRFSAERLKGVDSTLKIQPAELGDSAVYLCASSLESTPQPGELFFGEGSRLTVL.

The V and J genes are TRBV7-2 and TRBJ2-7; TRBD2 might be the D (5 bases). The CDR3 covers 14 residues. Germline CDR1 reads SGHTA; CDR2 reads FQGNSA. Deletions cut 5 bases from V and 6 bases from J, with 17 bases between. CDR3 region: CASSLGLLPGEQYF. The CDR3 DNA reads TGTGCCAGCAGCCTAGGACTGTTGCCTGGCGAGCAGTACTTC.